One and the same sample provided the 32 T cell receptor beta chains below, sequenced in a study of metastatic and nonmetastatic thyroid tumors. Using MiXCR, TCRdb reanalyzed the PCR reads. Seen here are almost 7,500 clones, 25% to 35% observed once, and the top ten hold approximately 24%. Among the patients, none had received any treatment before thyroid surgery. Sequencing was performed on adjacent normal tissue. The receptors derive from a male donor with papillary thyroid cancer or a benign thyroid nodule (not recorded which). Some clones in this sample may be carry-over from other donors' samples.

As to this clone: This is likely a read error, given that the CDR3 carries no conserved phenylalanine or tryptophan at its end. This chain connects TRBV6-1 to TRBJ1-4; the D gene is possibly TRBD1 (6 bases). This CDR3 contains 14 residues. Germline V gives CDR1 MNHNS, CDR2 SASEGT. The CDR3 DNA reads as TGTCACGACGGTACATACAGGGTCGGCGAAAAACTGTTTCTT. Amino acids: CHDGTYRVGEKLFL.

This clone was found a few times. This rearrangement joins TRBV5-1 to TRBJ2-7; tentatively, D is TRBD2 (5 bases). The CDR3 is made up of 15 amino acids. V lost 0 bases and J 2 bases, leaving 12 bases between the germline ends. Germline V gives CDR1 SGHRS, CDR2 YFSETQ. The CDR3: CASSLEGFGTYEQYF. In DNA form, the CDR3 reads TGCGCCAGCAGCTTGGAAGGGTTCGGGACCTACGAGCAGTACTTC.

Only a few counts were recorded for this clone. CDR3 sequence: CASSRPLGADTDTQYF. In DNA form, the CDR3 reads TGTGCCAGCAGCCGTCCCCTGGGGGCCGACACAGATACGCAGTATTTT. The chain has TRBV4-2 and TRBJ2-3, with D possibly matching TRBD1 (6 bases). This CDR3 is 16 amino acids long. V lost 4 bases and J 2 bases, leaving 16 bases between the germline ends. Per germline, CDR1 LGHNA and CDR2 YNFKEQ.

A word on this clone: A much larger clone differs by one base, so this may be a read error. The gene calls are TRBV4-2 and TRBJ2-1; D might be TRBD2 (5 bases). Per the germline V gene, CDR1 is LGHNA and CDR2 is YNFKEQ. This CDR3 is built from 15 residues. The CDR3 loop reads CASSLSAASYNEHFF. In nucleotides, the CDR3 is TGTGCCAGCAGCCTTAGCGCAGCCTCCTACAATGAGCATTTCTTC.

Judged by abundance, this clone is medium-sized (0.01 to 0.1%). The DNA for the CDR3 is TGTGCCAGCGGAGGACAGGTAGCTAACTATGGCTACACCTTC. As protein: CASGGQVANYGYTF. The chain joins TRBV2 to TRBJ1-2; 7 nucleotides align to TRBD1. This CDR3 is built from 14 residues. V dropped 8 bases and J dropped 0; count of bases not matched to a gene: 6. The V gene's germline CDR1 is SNHLY and CDR2 FYNNEI.

In its sample, this clone was seen once. The chain employs TRBV20-1 and TRBJ2-7; 7 nucleotides agree with TRBD2. The CDR3 loop spans 15 amino acids. Trimming took 3 bases from V and 3 from J; bases not matched to a gene: 11. Looked up from germline, CDR1 is DFQATT and CDR2 is SNEGSKA (reference sequence). The CDR3 sequence: CSASIGDYYNYEQYF. The DNA for the CDR3 is TGCAGTGCTAGCATCGGGGACTACTACAACTACGAGCAGTACTTC.

This clone is judged large. V and J are TRBV6-1 and TRBJ2-2; no definite D call. Germline V gene lookup returns CDR1 MNHNS and CDR2 SASEGT. The length of the CDR3 is 15 residues. V was pared by 6 bases and J by 1 base, with 12 bases between. CDR3 sequence (DNA): TGTGCCAGCAGAAAGGGCGGTTTGAACACCGGGGAGCTGTTTTTT. This sequence encodes CASRKGGLNTGELFF.

About this clone: Sequence at one end of the junction differs from germline and may be a read error. This rearrangement joins TRBV19 to TRBJ2-5; no definite D call. CDR3 size: 12 residues. The germline V gene has CDR1 LNHDA and CDR2 SQIVND (reference sequence). Written as DNA, the CDR3 is TGTGCCAGTAGTATCTCCTACAACGAGCATTTCTTC. It specifies CASSISYNEHFF.

V is TRBV20-1 and J is TRBJ2-5, with D tentatively TRBD1 (6 bases). The CDR3 totals 13 residues. V was cut by 5 bases and J by 4 bases, with 14 bases left in between. Looked up from germline, CDR1 is DFQATT and CDR2 is SNEGSKA (reference sequence). CDR3 nucleotides: TGCAGTGCTCCACTAACAGGGCGAGAGACCCAGTACTTC. This translates into CSAPLTGRETQYF.

Ten or more counts support this clone. This rearrangement joins TRBV6-1 to TRBJ2-2; D perhaps matches TRBD2 (5 bases). V was shortened by 5 bases and J by 3 bases, with 19 bases between the two germline ends. The germline V gene encodes CDR1 MNHNS and CDR2 SASEGT. This CDR3 has 17 residues. CDR3 DNA sequence: TGTGCCAGCAGTCCCTACTCGGGAAAAGGTTACACCGGGGAGCTGTTTTTT. Its protein is CASSPYSGKGYTGELFF.

This clone was recorded a few times. Since no conserved phenylalanine or tryptophan closes the CDR3, a read error is the likely cause. The chain links TRBV19 to TRBJ1-5; the D gene is possibly TRBD1 (6 bases). CDR3 size: 14 residues. The V gene's germline CDR1 is LNHDA and CDR2 SQIVND (reference sequence). Here the CDR3 reads CASSHKGGRQPQHS. CDR3 bases: TGCGCCAGTAGCCATAAAGGGGGACGTCAGCCCCAGCATTCT.

The chain recombines TRBV27 with TRBJ2-7; 7 bases agree with TRBD2. Germline V CDR1 and CDR2: MNHEY, SMNVEV (reference sequence). The J segment lost 4 bases and the V segment lost 4 bases, leaving 7 bases of the junction unmatched. The CDR3 is 14 residues long. This CDR3 is CASSYKRESYEQYF. CDR3 coding DNA: TGTGCCAGCAGTTATAAGCGGGAATCTTACGAGCAGTACTTC.

The chain joins TRBV12-3 or TRBV12-4 to TRBJ1-2, with TRBD1 identical over 9 bases. This CDR3 is built from 13 residues. J gave up 5 bases and V 5 bases, and 3 bases lay outside the gene matches. The CDR3 DNA reads TGTGCCAGCAGTGCCGGGACAGGGTATGGCTACACCTTC. Its translation: CASSAGTGYGYTF.

The chain carries TRBV13 and TRBJ1-1; the D gene is possibly TRBD1 (5 bases). V was clipped by 1 base and J by 3 bases, with 9 bases between them. CDR1 and CDR2 (germline): PRHDT, FYEKMQ (reference sequence). The CDR3 loop spans 14 amino acids. The chain's CDR3 is CASSLDGGDTEAFF. The CDR3 DNA reads as TGTGCCAGCAGCTTAGACGGGGGGGACACTGAAGCTTTCTTT.

Only one count was recorded for this clone. CDR3 bases: TGTGCCAGCAGCGGTGGGGGCAGGGGGCATTACAATGAGCAGTTCTTC. It encodes CASSGGGRGHYNEQFF. This chain joins TRBV11-2 and TRBJ2-1, with 8 bases that match TRBD1. J gave up 4 bases and V 5 bases, and 10 bases lay outside the gene matches. CDR1 is SGHAT, CDR2 FQNNGV, per germline. This CDR3 contains 16 residues.

This clone showed up many times. This chain connects TRBV7-3 to TRBJ2-1; 7 positions match TRBD2. Germline CDR1 is SGHTA and CDR2 is FQGTGA. The V segment lost 7 bases and the J segment 3 bases; nucleotides outside the gene matches: 9. The CDR3 sequence is 15 residues long. The CDR3 here is CASTQVAGVYNEQFF. CDR3 in DNA: TGTGCCAGCACCCAGGTGGCGGGGGTCTACAATGAGCAGTTCTTC.

The sample holds many counts of this clone. V gene TRBV7-9 combines with J gene TRBJ1-5; D gene unclear. The CDR3 has 15 amino acids. The V end lost 4 bases, the J end lost 0 bases, and 10 bases lay between the germline ends. Germline CDR1 and CDR2: SEHNR and FQNEAQ (reference sequence). The CDR3 sequence is CASSSGSVSNQPQHF. In nucleotides, the CDR3 is TGTGCCAGCAGCTCGGGTAGCGTTAGCAATCAGCCCCAGCATTTT.

Concerning this clone: One junction end does not reproduce the germline sequence, and a read error may be involved. V and J are TRBV19 and TRBJ2-5, with D tentatively TRBD1 (5 bases). Germline CDR1 is LNHDA and CDR2 is SQIVND (reference sequence). The CDR3 is made up of 12 amino acids. This CDR3 reads CTSADSRETQYF. The CDR3, as DNA: TGTACCAGCGCCGACAGCCGAGAGACCCAGTACTTC.

The chain combines TRBV12-3 or TRBV12-4 with TRBJ1-1; D perhaps matches TRBD1 (5 bases). V shed 5 bases and J shed 0 bases, with 19 bases lying between them. This CDR3 has 17 amino acids. CDR3 in amino acids: CASSPWTWCDVNTEAFF. In DNA, the CDR3 is TGTGCCAGCAGTCCGTGGACATGGTGCGATGTGAACACTGAAGCTTTCTTT.

This clone is categorized as medium-sized (0.01 to 0.1%). The chain uses TRBV5-1 and TRBJ2-1; 7 bases line up with TRBD1. CDR1 and CDR2 from the germline V gene are SGHRS and YFSETQ. Trimming cost V 4 bases and J 3 bases; bases outside gene matches: 7. The CDR3 spans 15 residues. CDR3 sequence (DNA): TGCGCCAGCAGCCCCGGGACAGATTACTACAATGAGCAGTTCTTC. Its translation: CASSPGTDYYNEQFF.

In this sample, this clone turned up many times. The chain is built from TRBV9 and TRBJ1-2, with 8 bases aligning to TRBD1. Trimming removed 3 bases from V and 6 bases from J; junction bases left unmatched: 10. In germline, CDR1 is SGDLS, CDR2 YYNGEE. The CDR3 covers 15 residues. CDR3 nucleotides: TGTGCCAGCAGCGAGGGGGACAGGCTAGGGGATGGCTACACCTTC. Protein product: CASSEGDRLGDGYTF.

This clone was seen a handful of times. One end of the junction does not line up with germline, which may come from a read error. The rearrangement joins TRBV27 to TRBJ2-2; maybe TRBD2 (5 bases). This CDR3 has 13 amino acids. Germline CDR1 MNHEY, CDR2 SMNVEV (reference sequence). CDR3 region: CASSFDWSGVLFF. The CDR3, as DNA: TGTGCTAGCAGTTTCGATTGGTCCGGGGTGCTGTTTTTT.

The J gene is TRBJ2-5, the V gene TRBV20-1, with 7 bases aligning to TRBD2. This CDR3 spans 16 amino acids. V was pared by 3 bases and J by 5 bases, with 15 bases of the junction left unmatched. The germline CDR1 and CDR2 sequences are DFQATT and SNEGSKA (reference sequence). CDR3 loop: CSARLYGGGPGETQYF. CDR3 sequence (DNA): TGCAGTGCTAGGCTCTACGGGGGAGGGCCCGGGGAGACCCAGTACTTC.

This clone was observed at least ten times. A clone one base away is much larger, so this may be a read error. This CDR3 is also generated by other DNA sequences in the sample. The J gene is TRBJ2-5, the V gene TRBV20-1, with D hard to call. Per the germline V gene, CDR1 is DFQATT and CDR2 is SNEGSKA (reference sequence). The length of the CDR3 is 11 residues. As DNA, the CDR3 is TGCAGCGTCGAGTACCAAGAGACCCAGTACTTC. Translation gives CSVEYQETQYF.

The chain couples TRBV5-1 to TRBJ2-3; TRBD2 aligns across 13 bases. Germline V CDR1 and CDR2: SGHRS, YFSETQ. The V and J ends lost 6 bases and 3 bases, in that order; junction bases with no gene match: 7. The CDR3 is 16 residues long. CDR3 sequence (DNA): TGCGCCAGCACCTTTCGGACTAGCGGGGGTACAGATACGCAGTATTTT. Protein product: CASTFRTSGGTDTQYF.

In this sample, this clone turned up a few times. The J gene is TRBJ2-3, the V gene TRBV24-1; a possible D gene is TRBD1 (6 bases). There are 14 residues in the CDR3. The V gene's germline CDR1 is KGHDR and CDR2 SFDVKD. The ends were cut back, 4 bases at V and 2 bases at J, with 9 bases in the middle. CDR3: CATSDHRVTDTQYF. The CDR3, as DNA: TGTGCCACCAGTGACCACAGGGTCACAGATACGCAGTATTTT.

Judged by abundance, this clone is medium-sized. The V and J genes are TRBV28 and TRBJ2-3, with 7 bases matching TRBD2. The CDR3 contains 16 residues. V gave up 4 bases and J gave up 2 bases; unmatched junction bases: 9. Germline V gene sequence: CDR1 MDHEN, CDR2 SYDVKM. The CDR3 sequence is CASSSPLRENTDTQYF. CDR3 in DNA: TGTGCCAGCAGTTCGCCCTTGCGGGAGAACACAGATACGCAGTATTTT.

This clone is medium-sized in the sample. The chain carries TRBV19 and TRBJ2-1; D not certain. Germline loops: CDR1 LNHDA, CDR2 SQIVND (reference sequence). The CDR3 is made up of 12 amino acids. V lost 3 bases and J lost 4, with 4 bases in between. CDR3 sequence reads: CASSMPYNEQFF. CDR3 sequence (DNA): TGTGCCAGTAGTATGCCTTACAATGAGCAGTTCTTC. The whole variable domain, filled in from reference TRBV19 and TRBJ2-1, reads DGGITQSPKYLFRKEGQNVTLSCEQNLNHDAMYWYRQDPGQGLRLIYYSQIVNDFQKGDIAEGYSVSREKKESFPLTVTSAQKNPTAFYLCASSMPYNEQFFGPGTRLTVL.

The chain is built from TRBV7-9 and TRBJ1-6; no definite D call. The V end was cut by 7 bases, the J end by 7 bases, with 14 bases between. This CDR3 is 14 amino acids long. Germline loops: CDR1 SEHNR, CDR2 FQNEAQ (reference sequence). The CDR3: CASTSGFPNSPLHF. The CDR3 region has the DNA TGTGCCAGCACCTCGGGATTTCCCAATTCACCCCTCCACTTT.

This clone was counted only a few times. V is TRBV27 and J is TRBJ1-1; no clear D. The CDR3 totals 15 residues. V was clipped by 3 bases and J by 4 bases, with 15 bases between them. The germline CDR1 and CDR2 sequences are MNHEY and SMNVEV (reference sequence). The CDR3 is CASSFGSPGSTEAFF. In nucleotides, the CDR3 is TGTGCCAGCAGTTTTGGGAGCCCCGGGAGCACTGAAGCTTTCTTT.

This clone has more than one count but fewer than ten. The chain couples TRBV20-1 to TRBJ1-6; 7 nucleotides line up with TRBD1. J lost 1 base, V lost 4 bases, and 4 bases had no gene match. This CDR3 has 15 amino acids. Looked up from germline, CDR1 is DFQATT and CDR2 is SNEGSKA (reference sequence). CDR3 sequence reads: CSATPGQSYNSPLHF. Here the CDR3 DNA reads TGCAGTGCTACCCCGGGACAGTCCTATAATTCACCCCTCCACTTT.

The chain combines TRBV27 with TRBJ2-6, with a weak D call TRBD1 (5 bases). Trimming stripped 4 bases from V and 1 base from J, with 8 bases between. The CDR3 runs 15 residues. Germline V gives CDR1 MNHEY, CDR2 SMNVEV (reference sequence). The CDR3 loop reads CASSSPGSGANVLTF. The CDR3 DNA sequence: TGTGCCAGCAGTTCACCAGGGTCTGGGGCCAACGTCCTGACTTTC.